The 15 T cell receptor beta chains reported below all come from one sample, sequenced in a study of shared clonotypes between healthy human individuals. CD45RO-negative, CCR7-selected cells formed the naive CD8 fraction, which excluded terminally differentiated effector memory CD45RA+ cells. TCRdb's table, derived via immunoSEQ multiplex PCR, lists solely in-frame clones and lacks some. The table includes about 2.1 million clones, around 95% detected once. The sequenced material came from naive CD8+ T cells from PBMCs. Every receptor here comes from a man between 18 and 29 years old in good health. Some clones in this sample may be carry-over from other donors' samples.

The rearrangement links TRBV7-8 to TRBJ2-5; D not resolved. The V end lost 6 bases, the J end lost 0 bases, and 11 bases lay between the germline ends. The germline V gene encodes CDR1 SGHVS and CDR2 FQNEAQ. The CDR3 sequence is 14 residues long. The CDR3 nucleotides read TGTGCCAGCAGTTGGTCCGCTAACCAAGAGACCCAGTACTTC. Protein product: CASSWSANQETQYF.

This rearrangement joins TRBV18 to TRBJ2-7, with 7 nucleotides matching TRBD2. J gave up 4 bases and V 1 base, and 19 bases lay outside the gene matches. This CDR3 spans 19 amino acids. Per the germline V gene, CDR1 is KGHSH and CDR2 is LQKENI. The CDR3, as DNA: TGTGCCAGCTCACCACGAGTCGGAGTAGCGGGCAACCCGGCGTACGAGCAGTACTTC. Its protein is CASSPRVGVAGNPAYEQYF.

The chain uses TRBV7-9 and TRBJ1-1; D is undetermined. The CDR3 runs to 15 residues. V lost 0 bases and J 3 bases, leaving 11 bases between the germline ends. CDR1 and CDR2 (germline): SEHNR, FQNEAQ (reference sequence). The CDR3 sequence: CASSLALGTDTEAFF. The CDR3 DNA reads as TGTGCCAGCAGCTTAGCTCTGGGTACGGACACTGAAGCTTTCTTT.

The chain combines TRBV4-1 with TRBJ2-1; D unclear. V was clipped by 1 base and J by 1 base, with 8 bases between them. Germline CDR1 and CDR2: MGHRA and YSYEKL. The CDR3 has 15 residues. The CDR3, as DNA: TGCGCCAGCAGCCAAGCCCTGACATCCTACAATGAGCAGTTCTTC. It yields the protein CASSQALTSYNEQFF.

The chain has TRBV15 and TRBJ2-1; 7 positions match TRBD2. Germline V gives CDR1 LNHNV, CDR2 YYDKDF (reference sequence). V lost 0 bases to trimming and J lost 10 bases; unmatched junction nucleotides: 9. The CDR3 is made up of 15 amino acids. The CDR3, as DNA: TGTGCCACCAGCAGAGAGGGGAGGGCCTCATGGGAGCAGTTCTTC. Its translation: CATSREGRASWEQFF.

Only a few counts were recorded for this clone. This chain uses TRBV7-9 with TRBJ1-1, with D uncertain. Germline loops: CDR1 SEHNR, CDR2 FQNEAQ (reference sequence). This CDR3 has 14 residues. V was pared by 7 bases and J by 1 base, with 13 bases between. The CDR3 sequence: CASILPPGNTEAFF. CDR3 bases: TGTGCCAGCATCCTTCCACCTGGGAACACTGAAGCTTTCTTT.

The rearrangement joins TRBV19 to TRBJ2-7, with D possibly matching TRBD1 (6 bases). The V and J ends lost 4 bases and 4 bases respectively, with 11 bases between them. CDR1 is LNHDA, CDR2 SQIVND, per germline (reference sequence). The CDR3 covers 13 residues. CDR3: CASSTQQGYEQYF. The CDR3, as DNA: TGTGCCAGTAGTACCCAACAGGGATACGAGCAGTACTTC.

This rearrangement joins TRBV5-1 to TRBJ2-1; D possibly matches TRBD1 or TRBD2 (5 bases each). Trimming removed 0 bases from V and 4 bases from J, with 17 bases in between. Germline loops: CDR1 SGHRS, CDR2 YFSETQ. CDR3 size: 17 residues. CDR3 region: CASSLAEGASQYNEQFF. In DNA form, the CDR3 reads TGCGCCAGCAGCTTGGCAGAAGGGGCTAGCCAATACAATGAGCAGTTCTTC.

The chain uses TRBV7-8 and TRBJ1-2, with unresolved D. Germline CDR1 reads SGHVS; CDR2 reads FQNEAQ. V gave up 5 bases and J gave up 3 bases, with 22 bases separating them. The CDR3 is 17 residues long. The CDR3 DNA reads TGTGCCAGCAGCCCCAGGCTCCCTGATAGGATCGACTATGGCTACACCTTC. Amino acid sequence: CASSPRLPDRIDYGYTF.

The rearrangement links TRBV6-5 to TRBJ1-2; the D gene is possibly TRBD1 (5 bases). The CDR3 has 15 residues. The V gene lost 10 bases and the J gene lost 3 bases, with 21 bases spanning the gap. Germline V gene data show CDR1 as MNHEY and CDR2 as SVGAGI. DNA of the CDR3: TGTGCCAACTTTACTGCGCCCGGGACCTACTATGGCTACACCTTC. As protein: CANFTAPGTYYGYTF.

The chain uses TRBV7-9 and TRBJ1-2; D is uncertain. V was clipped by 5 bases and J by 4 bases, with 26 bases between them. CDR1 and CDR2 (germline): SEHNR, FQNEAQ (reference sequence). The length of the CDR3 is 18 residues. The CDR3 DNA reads TGTGCCAGCAGCAGACTACCGAAAGTAAAAACAGACCCCTATGGCTACACCTTC. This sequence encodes CASSRLPKVKTDPYGYTF.

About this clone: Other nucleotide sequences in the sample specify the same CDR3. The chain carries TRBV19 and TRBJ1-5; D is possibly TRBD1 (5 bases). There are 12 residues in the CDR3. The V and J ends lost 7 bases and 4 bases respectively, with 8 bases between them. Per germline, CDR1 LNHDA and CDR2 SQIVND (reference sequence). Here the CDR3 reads CASNEGNQPQHF. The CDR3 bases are TGTGCCAGTAATGAGGGGAATCAGCCCCAGCATTTT. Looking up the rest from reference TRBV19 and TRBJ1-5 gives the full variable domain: DGGITQSPKYLFRKEGQNVTLSCEQNLNHDAMYWYRQDPGQGLRLIYYSQIVNDFQKGDIAEGYSVSREKKESFPLTVTSAQKNPTAFYLCASNEGNQPQHFGDGTRLSIL.

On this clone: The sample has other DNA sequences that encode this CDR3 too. In nucleotides, the CDR3 is TGTGCCAGCAGCCCCAGACAGGGGGCTTACGAGCAGTACTTC. This sequence encodes CASSPRQGAYEQYF. The V and J genes are TRBV13 and TRBJ2-7; TRBD1 agrees at 10 bases. V gave up 5 bases and J gave up 4 bases; unmatched junction bases: 5. This CDR3 spans 14 amino acids. CDR1 and CDR2 (germline): PRHDT, FYEKMQ (reference sequence).

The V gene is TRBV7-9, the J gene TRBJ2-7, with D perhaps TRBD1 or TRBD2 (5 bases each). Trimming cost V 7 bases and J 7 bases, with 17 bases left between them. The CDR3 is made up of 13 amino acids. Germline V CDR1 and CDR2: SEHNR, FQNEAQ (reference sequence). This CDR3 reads CASTGVGALEQYF. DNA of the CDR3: TGTGCCAGCACCGGGGTCGGGGCTTTAGAGCAGTACTTC.

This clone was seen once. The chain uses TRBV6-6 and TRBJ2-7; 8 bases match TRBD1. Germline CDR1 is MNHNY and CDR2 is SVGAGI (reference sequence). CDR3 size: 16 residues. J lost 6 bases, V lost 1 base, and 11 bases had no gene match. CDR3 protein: CASSYLNPGGASEQYF. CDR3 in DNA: TGTGCCAGCAGTTACTTAAATCCAGGGGGCGCCTCCGAGCAGTACTTC.